This T cell receptor beta chain was identified during a study of T cell responses to AZD1222 COVID-19 vaccine. Broader study findings: Donors were mostly white British, more females; clonal diversity possibly underestimated. Seropositive status at baseline applied to only a handful of AZD1222 recipients. Spike-wide coverage was observed for vaccine-associated CD4 TCRs, with dominant responses at 160-218 and 743-854. The breadth and depth of Spike-specific TCRs increased once two AZD1222 doses had been given.

This clone was found once. The antigen remains unidentified. Profiled with immunoSEQ multiplex PCR; TCRdb holds only in-frame clones, not every one. The sample consists of over 120,000 clones, approximately 85% of them appearing once. The CDR3 is made up of 15 amino acids. V lost 2 bases, J lost 4 bases, and 7 bases stayed unmatched. CDR1 is SGHAT and CDR2 is FQNNGV in the germline V gene. The clonotype comes from an adult in good health. The input for sequencing was peripheral blood, taken on day 0 of AZD1222 vaccination. V gene TRBV11-2 combines with J gene TRBJ1-2; 7 bases are shared with TRBD1. In DNA form, the CDR3 reads TGTGCCAGCAGCTTAAGCCGGGACAGCTCCTATGGCTACACCTTC. Amino acids: CASSLSRDSSYGYTF.